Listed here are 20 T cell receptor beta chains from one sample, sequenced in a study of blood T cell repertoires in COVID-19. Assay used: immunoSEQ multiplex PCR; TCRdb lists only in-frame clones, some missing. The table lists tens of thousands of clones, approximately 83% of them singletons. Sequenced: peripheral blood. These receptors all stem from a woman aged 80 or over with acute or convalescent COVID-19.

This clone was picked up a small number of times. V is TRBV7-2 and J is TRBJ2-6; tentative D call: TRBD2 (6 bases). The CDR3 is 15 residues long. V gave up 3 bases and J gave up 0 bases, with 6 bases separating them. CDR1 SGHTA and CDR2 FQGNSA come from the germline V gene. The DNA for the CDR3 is TGTGCCAGCAGCTTGGGGGGCTCTGGGGCCAACGTCCTGACTTTC. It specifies CASSLGGSGANVLTF.

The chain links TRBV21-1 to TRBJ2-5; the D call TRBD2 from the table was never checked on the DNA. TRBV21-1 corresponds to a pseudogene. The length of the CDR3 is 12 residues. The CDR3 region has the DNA TGTGCCCTAGGCGGGGTGGAGGAGGCCCAGTACTTC. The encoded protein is CALGGVEEAQYF.

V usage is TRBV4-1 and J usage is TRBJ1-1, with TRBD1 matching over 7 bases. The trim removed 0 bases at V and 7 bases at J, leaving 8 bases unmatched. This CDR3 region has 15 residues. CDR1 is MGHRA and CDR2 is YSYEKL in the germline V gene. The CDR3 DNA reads TGCGCCAGCAGCCAAGACAGAAGGGCAGGGGGTGAAGCTTTCTTT. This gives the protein CASSQDRRAGGEAFF.

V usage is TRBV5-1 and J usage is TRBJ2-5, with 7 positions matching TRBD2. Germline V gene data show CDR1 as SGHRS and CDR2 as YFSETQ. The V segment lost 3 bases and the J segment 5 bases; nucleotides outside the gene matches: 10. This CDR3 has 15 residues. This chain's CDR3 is CASSSRFGREETQYF. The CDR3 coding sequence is TGCGCCAGCAGCTCACGGTTCGGGCGGGAGGAGACCCAGTACTTC.

The CDR3 loop is CASEGQGRDTQYF. As DNA, the CDR3 is TGTGCCAGCGAGGGACAGGGAAGAGATACGCAGTATTTT. The V and J genes are TRBV10-3 and TRBJ2-3, with 9 bases identical to TRBD1. V lost 10 bases and J lost 5; bases outside the gene matches: 7. Germline CDR1 reads ENHRY; CDR2 reads SYGVKD. This CDR3 has 13 amino acids.

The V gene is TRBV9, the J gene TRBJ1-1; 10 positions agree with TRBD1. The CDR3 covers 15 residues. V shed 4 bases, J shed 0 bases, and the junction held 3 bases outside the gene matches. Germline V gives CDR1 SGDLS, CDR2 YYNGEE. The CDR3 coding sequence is TGTGCCAGCAGCACCGGGACAGGGGTGAACACTGAAGCTTTCTTT. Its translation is CASSTGTGVNTEAFF.

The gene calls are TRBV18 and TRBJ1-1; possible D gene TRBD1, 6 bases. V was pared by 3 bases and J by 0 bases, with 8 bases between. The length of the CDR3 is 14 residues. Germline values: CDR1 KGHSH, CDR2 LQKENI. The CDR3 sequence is CASSPQGLNTEAFF. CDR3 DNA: TGTGCCAGCTCACCGCAGGGGTTGAACACTGAAGCTTTCTTT. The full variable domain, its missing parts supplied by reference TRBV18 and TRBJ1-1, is NAGVMQNPRHLVRRRGQEARLRCSPMKGHSHVYWYRQLPEEGLKFMVYLQKENIIDESGMPKERFSAEFPKEGPSILRIQQVVRGDSAAYFCASSPQGLNTEAFFGQGTRLTVV.

The CDR3 protein is CASSLLGGGTGELFF. The CDR3 nucleotides read TGCGCCAGCAGCTTGTTGGGCGGAGGCACCGGGGAGCTGTTTTTT. This chain joins TRBV5-1 and TRBJ2-2; TRBD2 might be the D (5 bases). Trimming removed 1 base from V and 4 bases from J, with 11 bases in between. Germline assignment: CDR1 SGHRS and CDR2 YFSETQ. This CDR3 has 15 amino acids.

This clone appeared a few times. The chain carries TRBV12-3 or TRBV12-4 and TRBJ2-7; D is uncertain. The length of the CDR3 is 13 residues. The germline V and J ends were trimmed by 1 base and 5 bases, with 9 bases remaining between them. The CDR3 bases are TGTGCCAGCAGTTTAGGTCACATGCACGAGCAGTACTTC. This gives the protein CASSLGHMHEQYF.

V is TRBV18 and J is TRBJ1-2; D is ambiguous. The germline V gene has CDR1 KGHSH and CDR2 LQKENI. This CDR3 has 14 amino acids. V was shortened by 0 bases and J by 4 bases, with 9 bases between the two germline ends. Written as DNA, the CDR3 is TGTGCCAGCTCACCACCGGAGGACCCCTATGGCTACACCTTC. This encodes CASSPPEDPYGYTF.

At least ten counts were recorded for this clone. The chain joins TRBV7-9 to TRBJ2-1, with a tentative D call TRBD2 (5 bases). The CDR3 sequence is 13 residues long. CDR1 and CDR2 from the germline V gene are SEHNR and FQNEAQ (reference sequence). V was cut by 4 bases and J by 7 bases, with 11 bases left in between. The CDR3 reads CASSSWEKNEQFF. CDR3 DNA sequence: TGTGCCAGCAGCTCGTGGGAGAAGAATGAGCAGTTCTTC.

The CDR3: CASRNQGQGAGETQYF. CDR3 sequence (DNA): TGTGCCAGCAGGAACCAGGGACAGGGGGCAGGAGAGACCCAGTACTTC. The chain employs TRBV6-6 and TRBJ2-5; 12 bases map to TRBD1. Germline V gene sequence: CDR1 MNHNY, CDR2 SVGAGI (reference sequence). The CDR3 sequence is 16 residues long. V shed 6 bases and J 4 bases; nucleotides not matched to a gene: 9.

The DNA for the CDR3 is TGTGCCACCAGTGATGCAAGGGACAGGGGGAACGAGCAGTACTTC. This sequence encodes CATSDARDRGNEQYF. The V call is TRBV24-1, the J call TRBJ2-7; 11 bases line up with TRBD1. This CDR3 has 15 residues. The germline CDR1 and CDR2 sequences are KGHDR and SFDVKD. V was clipped by 3 bases and J by 5 bases; unmatched bases: 5.

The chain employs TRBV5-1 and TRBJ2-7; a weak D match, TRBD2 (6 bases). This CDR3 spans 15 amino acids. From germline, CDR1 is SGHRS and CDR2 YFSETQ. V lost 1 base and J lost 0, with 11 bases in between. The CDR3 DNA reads TGCGCCAGCAGCTTGTCCGGGGGAACCTCCTACGAGCAGTACTTC. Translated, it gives CASSLSGGTSYEQYF.

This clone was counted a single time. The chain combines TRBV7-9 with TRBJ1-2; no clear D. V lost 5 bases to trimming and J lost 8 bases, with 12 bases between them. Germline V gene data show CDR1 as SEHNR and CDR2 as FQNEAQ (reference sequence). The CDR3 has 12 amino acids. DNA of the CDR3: TGTGCCAGCAGCCCCCGGGAGGGCGGCTACACCTTC. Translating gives CASSPREGGYTF.

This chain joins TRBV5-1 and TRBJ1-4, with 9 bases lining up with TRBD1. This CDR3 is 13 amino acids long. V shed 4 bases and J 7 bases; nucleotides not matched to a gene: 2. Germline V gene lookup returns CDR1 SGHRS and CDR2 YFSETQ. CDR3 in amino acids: CASSQTGGEKLFF. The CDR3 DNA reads TGCGCCAGCAGCCAGACAGGGGGTGAAAAACTGTTTTTT.

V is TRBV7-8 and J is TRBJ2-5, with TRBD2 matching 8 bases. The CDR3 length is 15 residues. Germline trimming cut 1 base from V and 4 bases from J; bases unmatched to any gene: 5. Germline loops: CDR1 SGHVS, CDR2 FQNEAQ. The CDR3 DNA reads TGTGCCAGCAGCTTAGTGACTAGCGTTCCAGAGACCCAGTACTTC. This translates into CASSLVTSVPETQYF.

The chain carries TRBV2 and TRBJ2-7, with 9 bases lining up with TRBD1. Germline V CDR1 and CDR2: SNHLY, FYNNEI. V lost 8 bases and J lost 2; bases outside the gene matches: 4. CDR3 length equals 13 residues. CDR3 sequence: CASRTGVAYEQYF. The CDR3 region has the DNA TGTGCCAGCCGGACAGGGGTCGCCTACGAGCAGTACTTC.

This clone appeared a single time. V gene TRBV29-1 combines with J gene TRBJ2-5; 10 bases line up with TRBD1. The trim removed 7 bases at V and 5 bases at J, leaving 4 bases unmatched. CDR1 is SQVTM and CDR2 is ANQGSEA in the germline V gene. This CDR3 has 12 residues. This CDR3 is CSARDRGETQYF. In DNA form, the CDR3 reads TGCAGCGCTCGGGACAGGGGTGAGACCCAGTACTTC.

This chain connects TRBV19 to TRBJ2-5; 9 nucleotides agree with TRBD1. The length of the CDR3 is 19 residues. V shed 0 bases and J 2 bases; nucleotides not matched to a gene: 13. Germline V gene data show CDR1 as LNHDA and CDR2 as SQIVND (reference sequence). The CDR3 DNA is TGTGCCAGTAGTATAGAGAGGAGGGGACAGGGATATGTTCAAGAGACCCAGTACTTC. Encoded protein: CASSIERRGQGYVQETQYF.